This TCR beta chain was found in a study of blood T cells in healthy people across ages. This CDR3 region has 15 residues. Germline lookup yields CDR1 MGHRA and CDR2 YSYEKL. This clonotype was detected a few times. What it recognizes is unknown. One end of the junction is discordant with germline, which a read error may explain. Staff drew roughly 10 milliliters of peripheral blood from each donor. Study-level findings and limits: Older age coincided with a roughly linear decline in TCR beta diversity per million T cells.

Then a second PCR, running roughly 7 to 11 cycles, was carried out with a sample-barcoded 5' primer and a J-beta primer mix. TCRdb called the 5' RACE reads again in MiXCR, with one record for every CDR3 protein. The sample carries roughly 500,000 distinct CDR3 sequences, approximately 25% recorded once. This sample also belongs to another study, concerning T cells of mothers and their children. As reported in that work: Three healthy Caucasian mothers gave samples, and so did their six children. Compared with unrelated pairs, related mother-child pairs had slightly higher, non-significant overlap.

This chain connects TRBV4-1 to TRBJ2-5; D not resolved. The receptor's source is a boy between 10 and 17 years old in good health. The source material was blood. CDR3: CASSQDPTDQVTQYF. In nucleotides, the CDR3 is TGCGCCAGCAGCCAAGATCCTACGGACCAAGTGACCCAGTACTTC.